One T cell receptor (beta chain) is described in this entry. This clonotype was counted many times. The clone's antigen remains unknown. Base quality data are lacking; no much larger clone is found one base away. This specimen comes from a study of T-cell memory formation after mild COVID-19 (dated by TCRdb to the early 2020s). For the wider study: TCR sequence clusters from the two donors were largely donor specific. T-cell clones expanding and contracting after mild COVID-19 in a couple of donors were tracked by longitudinal TCRalpha and TCRbeta repertoire sequencing. The cohort comprised two young, previously healthy adult volunteers, one female and one male.

CDR1 and CDR2 are read off the germline V gene as MNHNS and SASEGT. The germline ends are 14 bases apart after V is trimmed by 9 bases and J by 6 bases. CDR3 length: 13 amino acids, cysteine to phenylalanine. Only CDR3 DNA remains: 39 bases, in frame from the first base. Ficoll-Paque density gradient centrifugation was the method used to isolate PBMCs. What the authors observed across the whole study: Only a couple of mild cases were covered in the study, and larger cohorts including severe cases with pre-infection samples were considered necessary. Clones contracting from day 15 to 85 had balanced CD4/CD8 phenotypes, while a second wave expanding from day 15 to 37 was biased towards CD4+. The second-wave clones that peaked on day 37 were not confirmed to be SARS-CoV-2 specific. The detection of some responding clones in pre-infection memory suggests that pre-existing cross-reactive memory T cells joined the SARS-CoV-2 response. Contracting CD4+ clones appeared mostly in the CM and EM memory subsets, whereas CD8+ clones were enriched in EMRA.

Sequencing instrument: Illumina NovaSeq 6000. cDNA libraries for TCRalpha and TCRbeta were prepared by 5'RACE using constant-segment primers, with sample barcodes and unique molecular identifiers added. Trizol reagent was used to extract RNA from every sample. Library amplification was performed in two PCR steps, and a second sample barcode and Illumina TruSeq adapters were introduced in the second step. Sequencing of the libraries was done on an Illumina NovaSeq, producing 2 x 150 bp paired-end reads. Under the source paper's analysis protocol: With migec v1.2.7, reads were demultiplexed and then collapsed into UMI-guided consensus sequences. Using mixcr v2.1.11, the UMI consensuses were aligned to TRA and TRB V and J templates and assembled into clonotypes. A clonotype was counted as expanded or contracted only if both edgeR and NoisET called the change significant, with noise models trained on biological replicates. For edgeR calls, the cutoffs were a false discovery rate-adjusted p below 0.01 and a log2 fold-change threshold of 1. As an exploratory analysis of dynamics, PCA with hierarchical clustering was applied to max-normalized trajectories of the 1000 most abundant clonotypes. Separately sequenced CD4+ and CD8+ repertoires were used to assign the CD4 or CD8 phenotype of responding clones. TCRdb reanalyzed the raw reads on its own, using fastp at Q25 for trimming and MiXCR for clone calling, and kept in-frame beta chains. Every entry covers one CDR3 protein and lists the most common genes and DNA from its rows. In this record, the V and J calls reflect TCRdb's handling and not the investigators' own analysis. The table for this sample lists 110,000 to 150,000 distinct CDR3 sequences; more than 13% of them were counted only once. The ten biggest clones cover 25% to 30% of the sample.

The TCR sequence derives from an adult woman who had mild COVID-19 (a few samples of this study predate the infection). The sample titles of this study are shuffled in the database, so cell type and time point are left out; the donor was told from shared clones. The rearranged segments are TRBV6-1 and TRBJ2-2; the best D guess is TRBD1, with 6 bases matching. The material sequenced was PBMCs or a T cell subset sorted from them (not recorded which). The DNA sequence is given as TGTGCCAGTTCTACCAGGGGTTCCGGGGAGCTGTTTTTT. It translates as CASSTRGSGELFF.